The rows below give T cell receptor beta chains drawn from one sample of a study of blood T cell repertoires in COVID-19. The assay was immunoSEQ multiplex PCR, and TCRdb's table has in-frame clones only and misses some. The sample has some 130,000 clones; about 89% are singletons. Sample: peripheral blood. The receptor source for this set is a woman in her 70s with COVID-19, enrolled during active disease. Each CDR3 is given with its conserved first and last residue. The order of the fields is V gene, J gene, D gene, CDR3 protein. D genes are given only for firm matches.

TRBV4-1,TRBJ2-5,NA,CASSALGQGGEETQYF
TRBV4-2,TRBJ2-1,NA,CASSQEATFNEQFF
TRBV5-8,TRBJ2-3,NA,CASSLAGVPDTQYF
TRBV14,TRBJ1-4,NA,CASSPQNSISEKLFF
TRBV28,TRBJ1-5,NA,CASTFSTFGGNRFINQPQHF
TRBV18,TRBJ1-1,TRBD1,CASSPGTANTEAFF
TRBV19,TRBJ2-3,TRBD2,CASSLAGASTDTQYF
TRBV5-4,TRBJ1-2,TRBD1,CASSLEGQLFGQGYTF
TRBV2,TRBJ2-5,TRBD2,CASSPLAGVQYF
TRBV2,TRBJ1-4,NA,CASSDRVGEKLFF
TRBV30,TRBJ1-5,NA,CAWNGRQNNQPQHF
TRBV5-1,TRBJ1-1,NA,CASSARVGANEAFF
TRBV30,TRBJ2-3,NA,CAWSGGGDTDTQYF
TRBV12-3/TRBV12-4,TRBJ2-5,NA,CASSAQGGETQYF
TRBV10-3,TRBJ2-2,NA,CAISGPLTGELFF
TRBV29-1,TRBJ2-5,TRBD2,CSVVVAGGRLETQYF
TRBV7-9,TRBJ1-4,TRBD1,CASSPGQGAPTNEKLFF
TRBV7-2,TRBJ2-3,TRBD2,CASRNLGRGSGATDTQYF
TRBV7-2,TRBJ1-5,NA,CASSLVGGLEQPQHF
TRBV28,TRBJ1-2,NA,CATESPPRNYGYTF
TRBV5-1,TRBJ1-2,NA,CASSSTPGTNYGYTF
TRBV18,TRBJ1-1,NA,CASSPYEVGTEAFF
TRBV4-1,TRBJ1-5,NA,CASSQTTPSNQPQHF
TRBV5-1,TRBJ1-1,NA,CASRSRFGTGAEAFF
TRBV6-4,TRBJ1-5,NA,CASRSHPPQHF
TRBV28,TRBJ2-3,NA,CASSLRQGLSPDTQYF
TRBV30,TRBJ2-7,NA,CAWSAGQGGYEQYF
TRBV19,TRBJ2-3,NA,CASSSSDTQYF
TRBV2,TRBJ2-2,NA,CASSDRGAGTGELFF
TRBV5-6,TRBJ2-1,NA,CASSLLSSDEQFF
TRBV2,TRBJ1-4,NA,CASTAIAGEQLFF
TRBV5-4,TRBJ2-3,TRBD1,CASSLDRGLTDTQYF
TRBV3-1/TRBV3-2,TRBJ2-7,NA,CASSQGHDGEQYF
TRBV19,TRBJ1-4,TRBD1,CASNRNPGTDNEKLFF
TRBV10-1,TRBJ1-2,NA,CASTAREAHYGYTF
TRBV11-3,TRBJ1-1,NA,CASSAQGNTEAFF
TRBV12-3/TRBV12-4,TRBJ1-5,NA,CASSRQNQPQHF
TRBV2,TRBJ2-2,TRBD2,CASRGLAGGTAELFF
TRBV9,TRBJ1-2,NA,CASTRGGSSSLHYGYTF
TRBV7-3,TRBJ2-1,TRBD2,CASSLLSLAGGPSGSYNEQFF
TRBV19,TRBJ1-1,NA,CASSTGSSEAFF
TRBV5-1,TRBJ1-1,NA,CASSLVQDRNTEAFF
TRBV7-7,TRBJ2-1,NA,CASSLAWGAYNEQFF
TRBV6-5,TRBJ2-1,NA,CASRASGLNEQFF
TRBV28,TRBJ2-5,NA,CASRTTGLETQYF
TRBV5-1,TRBJ2-7,TRBD2,CASSLWTSGASNAPYEQYF
TRBV9,TRBJ2-7,TRBD2,CASSIGTSGAYEQYF
TRBV12-3/TRBV12-4,TRBJ2-7,TRBD2,CASSFIGGAPYF
TRBV24-1,TRBJ2-1,NA,CATSDPGFPEQFF